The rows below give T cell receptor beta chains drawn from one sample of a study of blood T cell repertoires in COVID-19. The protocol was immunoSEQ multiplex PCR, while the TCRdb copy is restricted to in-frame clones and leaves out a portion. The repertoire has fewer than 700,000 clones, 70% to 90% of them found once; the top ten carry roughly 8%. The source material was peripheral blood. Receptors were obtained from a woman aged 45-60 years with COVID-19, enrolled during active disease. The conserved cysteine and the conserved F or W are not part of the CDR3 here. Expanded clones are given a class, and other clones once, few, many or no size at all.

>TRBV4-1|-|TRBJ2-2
ASSRIGRGRGGTGELF
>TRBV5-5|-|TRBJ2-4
ASSPVGQGVGDIQY
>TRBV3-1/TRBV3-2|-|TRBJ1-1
ASSRLATGLAF
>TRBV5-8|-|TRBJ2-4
ASSSQGAGDIQY
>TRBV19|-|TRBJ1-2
ASSAWTGFDGYT
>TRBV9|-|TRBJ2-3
ASSSRTSGGGDTQY
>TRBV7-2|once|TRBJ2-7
ASSHGLATYEQY
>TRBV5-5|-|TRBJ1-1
ASSQGRGNTEAF
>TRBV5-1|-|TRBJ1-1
ASRSRDREHTEAF
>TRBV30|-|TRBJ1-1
AWSDGTVIEAF
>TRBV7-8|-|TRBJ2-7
ASTSTEEQY
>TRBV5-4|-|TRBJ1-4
ASSLGGGLTVNEKLF
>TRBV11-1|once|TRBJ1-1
ASSFQGGDTEAF
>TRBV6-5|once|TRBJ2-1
ASSSTGGVGEQF
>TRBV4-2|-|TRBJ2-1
ASSQERDLTYNEQF
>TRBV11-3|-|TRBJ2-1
ASSLGTIPENEQF
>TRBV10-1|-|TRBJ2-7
ASSGGTGGAEDEQY
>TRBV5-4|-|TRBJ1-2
ASSSTGALDGYT
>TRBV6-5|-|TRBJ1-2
ASSYDSSYGYT
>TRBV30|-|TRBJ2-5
AWSNGGRIETQY
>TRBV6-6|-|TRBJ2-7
ASSQTGNRAYEQY
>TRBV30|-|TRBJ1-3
AWSVFSSGNTIY
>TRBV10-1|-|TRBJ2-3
ASSRSSGATDTQY
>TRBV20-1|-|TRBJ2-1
SASVPGMNEQF
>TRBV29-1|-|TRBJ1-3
SVEGTRRGSSGNTIY
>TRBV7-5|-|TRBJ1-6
ARDNPYTGTVNSPLH
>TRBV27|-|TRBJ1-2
ASSFTGTGGVGYT
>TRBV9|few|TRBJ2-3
ASSVGLSAPTDTQY
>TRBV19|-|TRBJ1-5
ASSTNRGPDQPQH
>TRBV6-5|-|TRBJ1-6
ASGELRMNSPLH
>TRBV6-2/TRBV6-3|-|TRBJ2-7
ASSSVQGVYEQY
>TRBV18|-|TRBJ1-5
ASRVQSNQPQH
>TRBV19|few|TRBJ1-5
ASSMTAFNQPQH
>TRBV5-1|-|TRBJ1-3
ASSFGNSNSGNTIY
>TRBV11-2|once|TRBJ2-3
ASLGTPPADTQY
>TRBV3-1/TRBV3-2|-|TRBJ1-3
ASSPGARNTIY
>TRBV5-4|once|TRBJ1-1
ASSLGTVDTEAF
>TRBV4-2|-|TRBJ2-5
ASSQDRVLAGGPRETQY
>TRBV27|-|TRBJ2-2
ASRTSGGAELF
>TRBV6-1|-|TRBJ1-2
ASSESSGKNYGYT
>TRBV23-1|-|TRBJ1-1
ASSQSAGNTEAF
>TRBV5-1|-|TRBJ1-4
ASSLLGPENEKLF
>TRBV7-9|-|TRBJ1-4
ASSFRMSATNEKLF
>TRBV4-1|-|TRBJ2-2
ASSLRPGQANTGELF
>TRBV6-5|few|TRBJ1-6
ASSYRDRGNSPLH
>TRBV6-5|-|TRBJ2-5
ASSYWQGQETQY
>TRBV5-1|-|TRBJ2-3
ASSFQVAGGARDTQY
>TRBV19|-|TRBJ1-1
ASSIRGMNTEAF
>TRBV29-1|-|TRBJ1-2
SVDEGQGIYGYT
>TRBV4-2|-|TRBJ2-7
ASSQEYAGGRVEQY